This T cell receptor beta chain was profiled in a study of blood T cell repertoires in COVID-19. Method: immunoSEQ multiplex PCR; TCRdb's copy keeps in-frame clones and lacks some. Altogether 200,000 to 250,000 clones are present, about nine tenths being singletons, with the ten largest covering under 8%. The CDR3 totals 11 residues. Germline CDR1 MNHEY, CDR2 SVGEGT. Deletions cut 5 bases from V and 9 bases from J, with 8 bases between. The TCR comes from a woman between 25 and 40 years old with COVID-19, enrolled during active disease. Sequenced material: peripheral blood. This chain uses TRBV6-2 or TRBV6-3 with TRBJ2-1, with D uncertain. DNA of the CDR3: TGTGCCAGCAGTGTAGCAAGTGAGCAGTTCTTC. It specifies CASSVASEQFF.